Detailed here is one TCR beta chain. Antigen: not known. V was clipped by 3 bases and J by 8 bases, with 13 bases between them. CDR3 length: 13 amino acids. Germline-derived CDR1 and CDR2 are MDHEN and SYDVKM. These data are taken from a study of cytomegalovirus exposure and HLA in healthy donors. Study information: As an earlier analysis found, 150 million to 200 million T cells yielded 100 million to 130 million unique TCR beta sequences.

It was with 60 Vbeta and 13 Jbeta primers that the PCR ran. Using immunoSEQ multiplex PCR, the repertoire was profiled, and TCRdb retains in-frame clones only, with some absent. The top ten clones hold about 6.7% of a sample with about 150,000 clones, under 85% of them seen once. Whole-study findings and limits: As a later analysis revealed, the rate of TCR association differed by HLA locus, with DRB1 most and HLA-C fewest.

The receptor's source is a woman between 40 and 55 years old in good health and CMV-seropositive. What was sequenced was PBMCs. The gene calls are TRBV28 and TRBJ1-1, with D hard to call. The CDR3 protein is CASSFYGNIEAFF. CDR3 DNA: TGTGCCAGCAGTTTTTACGGGAACATAGAAGCTTTCTTT.